The 27 T cell receptor beta chains below all came from one sample that was sequenced in a study of cytotoxic CD8 clonotypes in ibrutinib-treated CLL. Profiling relied on immunoSEQ multiplex PCR, and the TCRdb table lists in-frame clones only, not all of them. The repertoire holds about 140,000 clones, approximately 80% seen once, with less than 8.5% in the top ten. The source material was PBMCs, sampled after 36 months of ibrutinib treatment. Every receptor here comes from a human donor with chronic lymphocytic leukemia.

J is TRBJ2-7 and V is TRBV18, with D possibly matching TRBD1 (5 bases). CDR1 is KGHSH, CDR2 LQKENI, per germline. The V end lost 3 bases, the J end lost 6 bases, and 18 bases lay between the germline ends. CDR3 length: 15 residues. Here the CDR3 reads CASSPALDTASEQYF. The CDR3 DNA is TGTGCCAGCTCACCCGCCTTGGACACAGCAAGCGAGCAGTACTTC.

The rearrangement uses TRBV5-4 and TRBJ2-2; 10 bases line up with TRBD2. This CDR3 region has 15 residues. V shed 5 bases and J 9 bases; nucleotides not matched to a gene: 10. Germline V gene lookup returns CDR1 SGHNT and CDR2 YYREEE (reference sequence). The CDR3 is CASRRAGGKTRELFF. CDR3 coding DNA: TGTGCCAGCAGACGAGCGGGGGGGAAGACCAGGGAGCTGTTTTTT.

The rearrangement joins TRBV30 to TRBJ1-5; D is uncertain. V was trimmed by 0 bases and J by 0 bases, leaving 9 bases between them. The CDR3 is 15 amino acids. Germline assignment: CDR1 GTSNPN and CDR2 SVGIG (reference sequence). This CDR3 is CAWSVFGTSNQPQHF. The CDR3 nucleotides read TGTGCCTGGAGTGTATTTGGCACTAGCAATCAGCCCCAGCATTTT.

The rearrangement uses TRBV5-4 and TRBJ1-6, with 11 bases that match TRBD1. The J segment lost 7 bases and the V segment lost 4 bases, leaving 4 bases of the junction unmatched. CDR3 size: 15 residues. The germline CDR1 and CDR2 sequences are SGHNT and YYREEE (reference sequence). CDR3 sequence: CASSLGQGGNSPLHF. The CDR3 DNA is TGTGCCAGCAGCCTGGGACAGGGGGGCAATTCACCCCTCCACTTT. Using reference TRBV5-4 and TRBJ1-6 for the parts outside the CDR3, the full variable domain is ETGVTQSPTHLIKTRGQQVTLRCSSQSGHNTVSWYQQALGQGPQFIFQYYREEENGRGNFPPRFSGLQFPNYSSELNVNALELDDSALYLCASSLGQGGNSPLHFGNGTRLTVT.

The genes are TRBV7-8 and TRBJ1-2; D perhaps matches TRBD1 (5 bases). The CDR3 spans 14 residues. Germline V gene data show CDR1 as SGHVS and CDR2 as FQNEAQ. The V end lost 9 bases, the J end lost 4 bases, and 18 bases lay between the germline ends. DNA for the CDR3: TGTGCCAGTAAGGTAGCGGGGACCGGCTATGGCTACACCTTC. It encodes CASKVAGTGYGYTF.

The chain carries TRBV7-6 and TRBJ2-7; TRBD1 aligns across 7 bases. This CDR3 is built from 17 residues. Germline CDR1 SGHVS, CDR2 FNYEAQ. The V segment lost 1 base and the J segment 3 bases; nucleotides outside the gene matches: 12. The CDR3 DNA sequence: TGTGCCAGCAGCTTAGAGGGGGCAGGGCTTATACTCTACGAGCAGTACTTC. The encoded protein is CASSLEGAGLILYEQYF.

The J gene is TRBJ2-7, the V gene TRBV27, with 7 bases fitting TRBD2. This CDR3 is built from 15 residues. Germline V gene data show CDR1 as MNHEY and CDR2 as SMNVEV (reference sequence). V gave up 4 bases and J gave up 6 bases; unmatched junction bases: 12. The CDR3 DNA reads as TGTGCCAGCAGTTGGGGGGGGGACCTCACCCTCGAGCAGTACTTC. Translated, it gives CASSWGGDLTLEQYF.

The rearrangement uses TRBV19 and TRBJ1-4, with 9 bases identical to TRBD1. Trimming removed 3 bases from V and 0 bases from J; junction bases left unmatched: 2. Germline-derived CDR1 and CDR2 are LNHDA and SQIVND (reference sequence). The CDR3 has 16 amino acids. CDR3 bases: TGTGCCAGTAGTATTACAGGGGGCGCAACTAATGAAAAACTGTTTTTT. The encoded protein is CASSITGGATNEKLFF.

The chain employs TRBV30 and TRBJ2-2, with 9 bases lining up with TRBD2. The germline V gene has CDR1 GTSNPN and CDR2 SVGIG (reference sequence). The CDR3 runs 14 residues. V shed 2 bases and J 5 bases; nucleotides not matched to a gene: 3. The CDR3 loop is CAWSRLAGTGELFF. DNA for the CDR3: TGTGCCTGGAGTAGGCTAGCGGGGACCGGGGAGCTGTTTTTT.

The chain couples TRBV30 to TRBJ2-1; TRBD1 matches 7 bases. CDR1 and CDR2 (germline): GTSNPN, SVGIG (reference sequence). J was trimmed by 0 bases and V by 3 bases; bases with no gene match: 8. This CDR3 has 16 residues. CDR3 amino acids: CAWRGGLSSSYNEQFF. In nucleotides, the CDR3 is TGTGCCTGGAGAGGGGGCCTCTCGAGCTCCTACAATGAGCAGTTCTTC. Looking up the rest from reference TRBV30 and TRBJ2-1 gives the full variable domain: SQTIHQWPATLVQPVGSPLSLECTVEGTSNPNLYWYRQAAGRGLQLLFYSVGIGQISSEVPQNLSASRPQDRQFILSSKKLLLSDSGFYLCAWRGGLSSSYNEQFFGPGTRLTVL.

The chain has TRBV27 and TRBJ1-4; D uncertain. The CDR3 consists of 13 residues. CDR1 MNHEY and CDR2 SMNVEV come from the germline V gene (reference sequence). The V end was cut by 7 bases, the J end by 7 bases, with 13 bases between. Here the CDR3 reads CASTFLPGEKLFF. In DNA, the CDR3 is TGTGCCAGCACCTTCCTGCCCGGTGAAAAACTGTTTTTT.

The V call is TRBV6-6, the J call TRBJ2-7, with TRBD1 as a possible D gene (5 bases). The CDR3 consists of 12 residues. Germline V gene sequence: CDR1 MNHNY, CDR2 SVGAGI (reference sequence). Trimming shortened V by 7 bases and J by 4 bases, and 11 bases separated the two germline ends. Here the CDR3 DNA reads TGTGCCAGCACCAACGACAGATACGAGCAGTACTTC. It codes for CASTNDRYEQYF.

The rearrangement uses TRBV14 and TRBJ2-7; no reliable D call. The CDR3 runs to 19 residues. V was clipped by 0 bases and J by 5 bases, with 26 bases between them. Per germline, CDR1 SGHDN and CDR2 FVKESK. The CDR3 protein is CASSQEYATETSFYNEQYF. The CDR3 coding sequence is TGTGCCAGCAGCCAAGAATATGCGACTGAGACATCGTTCTACAACGAGCAGTACTTC. Full variable domain (missing parts from reference TRBV14 and TRBJ2-7): EAGVTQFPSHSVIEKGQTVTLRCDPISGHDNLYWYRRVMGKEIKFLLHFVKESKQDESGMPNNRFLAERTGGTYSTLKVQPAELEDSGVYFCASSQEYATETSFYNEQYFGPGTRLTVT.

The chain joins TRBV19 to TRBJ1-5; no reliable D call. This CDR3 contains 13 residues. Looked up from germline, CDR1 is LNHDA and CDR2 is SQIVND (reference sequence). V lost 4 bases to trimming and J lost 6 bases, with 10 bases between them. The CDR3 here is CASSTQSGQPQHF. Here the CDR3 DNA reads TGTGCCAGTAGTACCCAATCCGGTCAGCCCCAGCATTTT.

This rearrangement joins TRBV7-9 to TRBJ2-2; no reliable D call. Germline CDR1 SEHNR, CDR2 FQNEAQ (reference sequence). V lost 2 bases to trimming and J lost 8 bases, with 6 bases between them. The CDR3 runs to 12 residues. The CDR3 sequence is CASSLWRGELFF. For the CDR3, the DNA is TGTGCCAGCAGCTTATGGCGGGGGGAGCTGTTTTTT.

The V gene is TRBV5-1, the J gene TRBJ2-5; TRBD1 or TRBD2 may be the D gene (5 bases each). V was cut by 2 bases and J by 5 bases, with 13 bases left in between. CDR1 is SGHRS and CDR2 is YFSETQ in the germline V gene. The CDR3 spans 14 residues. The CDR3 DNA sequence: TGCGCCAGCAGCTTAACGGACACTAGGGAGACCCAGTACTTC. Encoded protein: CASSLTDTRETQYF.

The chain uses TRBV6-5 and TRBJ2-7, with D unclear. The V end was cut by 2 bases, the J end by 0 bases, with 11 bases between. Germline lookup yields CDR1 MNHEY and CDR2 SVGAGI. This CDR3 is 15 amino acids long. CDR3 sequence: CASSYRLGSSYEQYF. DNA for the CDR3: TGTGCCAGCAGTTACCGGCTGGGTAGCTCCTACGAGCAGTACTTC.

This chain connects TRBV5-1 to TRBJ2-7; D is uncertain. V was trimmed by 4 bases and J by 7 bases, leaving 18 bases between them. The CDR3 consists of 14 residues. Germline-derived CDR1 and CDR2 are SGHRS and YFSETQ. In nucleotides, the CDR3 is TGCGCCAGCAGCCCCTCCACACCGAATCGTGAGCAGTACTTC. Translated, it gives CASSPSTPNREQYF.

CDR3 loop: CASSPPGTAYGYTF. In nucleotides, the CDR3 is TGTGCCAGCAGCCCTCCAGGGACGGCCTATGGCTACACCTTC. V and J are TRBV4-2 and TRBJ1-2, with D possibly matching TRBD1 (5 bases). The CDR3 extends over 14 amino acids. Trimming removed 4 bases from V and 4 bases from J, with 13 bases in between. CDR1 is LGHNA, CDR2 YNFKEQ, per germline.

This sequence joins TRBV28 and TRBJ2-3; D may be TRBD2 (6 bases). From germline, CDR1 is MDHEN and CDR2 SYDVKM. The CDR3 has 15 amino acids. V was cut by 6 bases and J by 6 bases, with 19 bases left in between. The chain's CDR3 is CASRSGSQGWDTQYF. The DNA of the CDR3 is TGTGCCAGCAGGTCCGGGAGTCAGGGTTGGGATACGCAGTATTTT.

The V gene is TRBV20-1, the J gene TRBJ2-3; D ambiguous. Germline CDR1 is DFQATT and CDR2 is SNEGSKA (reference sequence). This CDR3 comprises 11 residues. V lost 6 bases and J lost 6, with 10 bases in between. In DNA form, the CDR3 reads TGCAGTGCAAGTACCCCCGATACGCAGTATTTT. As protein: CSASTPDTQYF.

This clone was seen once. The chain is built from TRBV5-4 and TRBJ2-5; TRBD1 or TRBD2 may be the D gene (5 bases each). The CDR3 runs 16 residues. Germline lookup yields CDR1 SGHNT and CDR2 YYREEE (reference sequence). Trimming pared 4 bases from V and 1 base from J, leaving 17 bases between. In DNA, the CDR3 is TGTGCCAGCAGCCACGTGGGTGGGGCGGGCCAAGAGACCCAGTACTTC. As protein: CASSHVGGAGQETQYF.

For this clone: A junction end diverges from the germline sequence, so it may reflect a read error. The V call is TRBV29-1, the J call TRBJ2-3; tentatively, D is TRBD1 (6 bases). CDR1 and CDR2 (germline): SQVTM, ANQGSEA. This CDR3 comprises 13 residues. The CDR3 loop is CSAEQGGADTQYF. In DNA form, the CDR3 reads TGCAGCGCTGAACAGGGCGGCGCAGATACGCAGTATTTT.

CDR3 loop: CASSTQAISGNTIYF. CDR3 nucleotides: TGTGCCAGCAGCACACAGGCGATCTCTGGAAACACCATATATTTT. The chain uses TRBV6-1 and TRBJ1-3; TRBD1 is a possible D gene (5 bases). V shed 6 bases and J shed 0 bases, with 12 bases lying between them. Germline CDR1 and CDR2: MNHNS and SASEGT. CDR3 length: 15 residues.

This chain connects TRBV5-1 to TRBJ2-5; D is perhaps TRBD1 or TRBD2 (5 bases each). Trimming stripped 3 bases from V and 4 bases from J, with 13 bases between. The CDR3 spans 14 residues. Germline-derived CDR1 and CDR2 are SGHRS and YFSETQ. The chain's CDR3 is CASSWVGDGETQYF. The CDR3, as DNA: TGCGCCAGCAGCTGGGTGGGGGATGGAGAGACCCAGTACTTC.

The chain links TRBV7-9 to TRBJ1-4; TRBD1 agrees at 9 bases. The junction had 7 bases not matched to a gene; V was cut back by 5 bases and J by 6 bases. Germline V gene data show CDR1 as SEHNR and CDR2 as FQNEAQ (reference sequence). There are 15 residues in the CDR3. The CDR3 sequence: CASSPRRTGDEKLFF. The CDR3 DNA reads as TGTGCCAGCAGCCCTAGGAGGACAGGGGATGAAAAACTGTTTTTT.

In its sample, this clone was seen once. The rearrangement links TRBV5-4 to TRBJ1-2, with D perhaps TRBD1 (6 bases). This CDR3 spans 13 amino acids. Trimming took off 6 bases at V and 7 bases at J, with 16 bases between the two ends. Germline V gives CDR1 SGHNT, CDR2 YYREEE (reference sequence). CDR3 in amino acids: CASNPQGYGGYTF. The CDR3 nucleotides read TGTGCCAGCAACCCCCAGGGGTACGGTGGCTACACCTTC.